Presented here are 16 T cell receptor beta chains from one specimen sequenced in a study of radiation and T cells in renal cell carcinoma (dated by TCRdb to 2018 to 2021). The time point tag for this specimen amounts to: blood 2 weeks post-SBRT. Taken with the paper, the label for treatment or condition translates to: 15 Gy SBRT to primary tumor, nephrectomy 4 weeks later. Receptor libraries were prepared by the immunoSEQ multiplex PCR assay. The table comes from immuneACCESS by way of TCRdb, which keeps in-frame sequences with V and J called. Part of the clones is missing from these tables; in studies checked, under half for an unresolved V gene and the rest for unknown reasons. The sample table shows 65,000 to 80,000 clones, and approximately 86% are seen once. The ten largest clones take up approximately 22% of the sample. The specimen was blood, collected from a patient whose treatment included radiotherapy and nephrectomy. Every receptor here comes from a woman aged 45-65 years with renal cell carcinoma.

The V and J genes are TRBV6-6 and TRBJ2-7; D call uncertain. Germline values: CDR1 MNHNY, CDR2 SVGAGI (reference sequence). V was clipped by 5 bases and J by 1 base, with 12 bases between them. The CDR3 runs 14 residues. CDR3 nucleotide sequence: TGTGCCAGCAGTCCACGTTTGGCGTCCTACGAGCAGTACTTC. Its translation: CASSPRLASYEQYF.

On this clone: Additional DNA sequences in this sample encode the identical CDR3. The chain recombines TRBV6-5 with TRBJ2-1, with a tentative D call TRBD1 (6 bases). Looked up from germline, CDR1 is MNHEY and CDR2 is SVGAGI. Between the trimmed V and J ends, which lost 5 bases and 5 bases, there was a span of 13 bases. This CDR3 is built from 14 residues. Here the CDR3 reads CASSTGQGNNEQFF. The CDR3 DNA follows: TGTGCCAGCAGTACGGGACAAGGGAACAATGAGCAGTTCTTC.

As for this clone: The junction shows a germline mismatch at one end, possibly a read error. This chain uses TRBV7-9 with TRBJ2-5; D call uncertain. Per germline, CDR1 SEHNR and CDR2 FQNEAQ (reference sequence). The CDR3 is made up of 12 amino acids. CDR3 coding DNA: TGTGCCAGCAGCCTTTCGCAAGGGACCCAGTACTTC. Protein product: CASSLSQGTQYF. Looking up the rest from reference TRBV7-9 and TRBJ2-5 gives the full variable domain: DTGVSQNPRHKITKRGQNVTFRCDPISEHNRLYWYRQTLGQGPEFLTYFQNEAQLEKSRLLSDRFSAERPKGSFSTLEIQRTEQGDSAMYLCASSLSQGTQYFGPGTRLLVL.

The chain is built from TRBV9 and TRBJ1-4, with no clear D. Trimming cost V 0 bases and J 3 bases, with 9 bases left between them. The CDR3 extends over 15 amino acids. Germline lookup yields CDR1 SGDLS and CDR2 YYNGEE. CDR3 sequence (DNA): TGTGCCAGCAGCGTAGCCCCTGGGGCTAATGAAAAACTGTTTTTT. Translation: CASSVAPGANEKLFF.

The genes are TRBV7-9 and TRBJ1-4; D might be TRBD1 (5 bases). Germline assignment: CDR1 SEHNR and CDR2 FQNEAQ (reference sequence). Trimming shortened V by 4 bases and J by 6 bases, and 15 bases separated the two germline ends. The CDR3 spans 15 residues. Written as DNA, the CDR3 is TGTGCCAGCAGCTCCTACCTCATCAGGGATGAAAAACTGTTTTTT. This codes for CASSSYLIRDEKLFF.

This clone has just one count. The chain has TRBV6-1 and TRBJ2-7; D is unresolved. This CDR3 has 10 residues. Trimming took 0 bases from V and 6 from J, leaving 0 bases between them. Germline values: CDR1 MNHNS, CDR2 SASEGT. This CDR3 reads CASSEAEQYF. The CDR3 DNA reads as TGTGCCAGCAGTGAAGCCGAGCAGTACTTC.

The chain links TRBV19 to TRBJ2-1; 7 bases map to TRBD2. This CDR3 has 16 amino acids. V lost 2 bases and J lost 0; bases outside the gene matches: 4. CDR1 LNHDA and CDR2 SQIVND come from the germline V gene (reference sequence). The CDR3 reads CASSIRSGASYNEQFF. The DNA for the CDR3 is TGTGCCAGTAGTATAAGAAGCGGGGCCTCCTACAATGAGCAGTTCTTC.

The genes are TRBV19 and TRBJ2-2; D may be TRBD2 (5 bases). V shed 5 bases and J shed 7 bases, with 11 bases lying between them. This CDR3 is built from 13 residues. The germline gives CDR1 LNHDA, CDR2 SQIVND (reference sequence). CDR3 bases: TGTGCCAGTAGTCCTCGACTAAACGGGGAGCTGTTTTTT. Translation gives CASSPRLNGELFF.

This rearrangement joins TRBV6-5 to TRBJ2-7; maybe TRBD2 (7 bases). Germline V gives CDR1 MNHEY, CDR2 SVGAGI. V was cut by 10 bases and J by 3 bases, with 16 bases left in between. CDR3 length: 13 residues. CDR3 sequence: CAIRRGGDYEQYF. The CDR3 DNA reads as TGTGCCATCAGAAGGGGGGGGGACTACGAGCAGTACTTC.

This clone was found once. V is TRBV5-6 and J is TRBJ2-3, with 9 bases matching TRBD2. The V gene's germline CDR1 is SGHDT and CDR2 YYEEEE. CDR3 length: 14 amino acids. The ends lost 3 bases at V and 3 bases at J; junction bases unmatched: 2. The CDR3 loop reads CASSSGLATDTQYF. CDR3 sequence (DNA): TGTGCCAGCAGCTCGGGACTAGCTACAGATACGCAGTATTTT. The full variable domain, rest sourced from reference TRBV5-6 and TRBJ2-3, is DAGVTQSPTHLIKTRGQQVTLRCSPKSGHDTVSWYQQALGQGPQFIFQYYEEEERQRGNFPDRFSGHQFPNYSSELNVNALLLGDSALYLCASSSGLATDTQYFGPGTRLTVL.

The CDR3 bases are TGTGCCAGCAGCTTAGAGGGAGACGGTGAGCAGTTCTTC. Its translation: CASSLEGDGEQFF. V is TRBV7-2 and J is TRBJ2-1, with D possibly TRBD2 on 5 matching bases. The ends were cut back, 1 base at V and 9 bases at J, with 10 bases in the middle. The CDR3 covers 13 residues. Germline lookup yields CDR1 SGHTA and CDR2 FQGNSA. Complete variable domain (other parts from reference TRBV7-2 and TRBJ2-1): GAGVSQSPSNKVTEKGKDVELRCDPISGHTALYWYRQSLGQGLEFLIYFQGNSAPDKSGLPSDRFSAERTGGSVSTLTIQRTQQEDSAVYLCASSLEGDGEQFFGPGTRLTVL.

The chain links TRBV14 to TRBJ1-4; a weak D match, TRBD1 (6 bases). CDR1 and CDR2 from the germline V gene are SGHDN and FVKESK. V was cut by 4 bases and J by 2 bases, with 11 bases left in between. The CDR3 spans 15 residues. CDR3 in amino acids: CASSRTAGTNEKLFF. Written as DNA, the CDR3 is TGTGCCAGCAGCCGGACAGCCGGTACTAATGAAAAACTGTTTTTT.

The rearrangement uses TRBV5-1 and TRBJ2-1, with 7 positions matching TRBD2. V gave up 0 bases and J gave up 9 bases; unmatched junction bases: 9. CDR3 size: 15 residues. Germline CDR1 SGHRS, CDR2 YFSETQ. CDR3 sequence (DNA): TGCGCCAGCAGCTTGGTGGCGGGAGTATTGAGTGAGCAGTTCTTC. This translates into CASSLVAGVLSEQFF. The full variable domain, rest sourced from reference TRBV5-1 and TRBJ2-1, is KAGVTQTPRYLIKTRGQQVTLSCSPISGHRSVSWYQQTPGQGLQFLFEYFSETQRNKGNFPGRFSGRQFSNSRSEMNVSTLELGDSALYLCASSLVAGVLSEQFFGPGTRLTVL.

This chain uses TRBV7-3 with TRBJ2-7; D tentatively reads TRBD1 or TRBD2 (5 bases each). The CDR3 has 13 residues. CDR1 is SGHTA and CDR2 is FQGTGA in the germline V gene. Between the trimmed V and J ends, which lost 3 bases and 2 bases, there was a span of 8 bases. The CDR3 sequence is CASSLGRTYEQYF. The DNA of the CDR3 is TGTGCCAGCAGCTTGGGACGGACCTACGAGCAGTACTTC. Looking up the rest from reference TRBV7-3 and TRBJ2-7 gives the full variable domain: GAGVSQTPSNKVTEKGKYVELRCDPISGHTALYWYRQSLGQGPEFLIYFQGTGAADDSGLPNDRFFAVRPEGSVSTLKIQRTERGDSAVYLCASSLGRTYEQYFGPGTRLTVT.

V and J are TRBV6-6 and TRBJ2-2, with TRBD1 matching 7 bases. The CDR3 is made up of 14 amino acids. V lost 8 bases to trimming and J lost 4 bases; unmatched junction nucleotides: 7. In germline, CDR1 is MNHNY, CDR2 SVGAGI (reference sequence). The CDR3 bases are TGTGCCAGCTACCGGGACAGACCCACCGGGGAGCTGTTTTTT. Its protein is CASYRDRPTGELFF.

As for this clone: The junction and the germline gene differ at one end; a read error may be behind it. The gene calls are TRBV6-6 and TRBJ1-5; 7 positions agree with TRBD1. This CDR3 is 13 amino acids long. Germline V gives CDR1 MNHNY, CDR2 SVGAGI (reference sequence). The DNA for the CDR3 is TGTACCAGCAGTAGGGACAGCTATCAGCCCCAGCATTTT. It is translated as CTSSRDSYQPQHF.